A single sample gave rise to the 18 T cell receptor beta chains below, sequenced in a study of blood T cell repertoires in COVID-19 (dated by TCRdb to the early 2020s). Library generation was performed with the immunoSEQ multiplex PCR assay. TCRdb obtained this table from immuneACCESS and retained in-frame rearrangements with V and J assigned. These tables miss some clones; where compared with another copy, unresolved V genes account for less than half of the shortfall, and the remainder is unexplained. Counted in this sample were 210,000 or so clones; just over 85% of them appeared once. Jointly, the top ten make up about 4.5% of the sample. The sample comprised peripheral blood. The origin of the receptors is a man in his forties or fifties with acute or convalescent COVID-19.

The chain links TRBV7-9 to TRBJ2-5; D is perhaps TRBD1 (5 bases). Germline CDR1 and CDR2: SEHNR and FQNEAQ (reference sequence). The CDR3 runs 15 residues. V lost 1 base to trimming and J lost 3 bases, with 12 bases between them. This CDR3 is CASSLGRQREETQYF. CDR3 DNA sequence: TGTGCCAGCAGCTTAGGGCGACAGAGAGAAGAGACCCAGTACTTC.

This chain joins TRBV7-2 and TRBJ1-2, with D unresolved. Germline assignment: CDR1 SGHTA and CDR2 FQGNSA. The CDR3 runs to 15 residues. Trimming stripped 3 bases from V and 3 bases from J, with 14 bases between. CDR3: CASSFGGEVDYGYTF. The CDR3 DNA reads TGTGCCAGCAGCTTCGGCGGGGAAGTCGACTATGGCTACACCTTC.

This chain links TRBV6-2 or TRBV6-3 with TRBJ1-3; D might be TRBD1 (6 bases). Looked up from germline, CDR1 is MNHEY and CDR2 is SVGEGT. CDR3 length equals 18 residues. V was pared by 6 bases and J by 3 bases, with 24 bases between. CDR3 DNA: TGTGCCAGCAGCCCTGTCCATCCAGGGGCCCTAAGTGGAAACACCATATATTTT. It yields the protein CASSPVHPGALSGNTIYF.

This sequence joins TRBV30 and TRBJ1-1; D is undetermined. Looked up from germline, CDR1 is GTSNPN and CDR2 is SVGIG (reference sequence). The CDR3 loop spans 11 amino acids. V was clipped by 4 bases and J by 1 base, with 4 bases between them. The CDR3 is CAWIQNTEAFF. In DNA form, the CDR3 reads TGTGCCTGGATTCAGAACACTGAAGCTTTCTTT. The full variable domain, completed using reference TRBV30 and TRBJ1-1, is SQTIHQWPATLVQPVGSPLSLECTVEGTSNPNLYWYRQAAGRGLQLLFYSVGIGQISSEVPQNLSASRPQDRQFILSSKKLLLSDSGFYLCAWIQNTEAFFGQGTRLTVV.

The sample holds a few counts of this clone. The V gene is TRBV30, the J gene TRBJ1-5; a weak D match, TRBD1 (5 bases). CDR1 and CDR2 (germline): GTSNPN, SVGIG (reference sequence). V lost 0 bases and J 11 bases, leaving 14 bases between the germline ends. The length of the CDR3 is 13 residues. This CDR3 is CAWSVQGAPAQHF. In DNA form, the CDR3 reads TGTGCCTGGAGTGTACAAGGGGCACCAGCCCAGCATTTT.

The CDR3 sequence: CASSLPTEQETQYF. CDR3 nucleotides: TGTGCCAGCAGCTTACCGACAGAGCAAGAGACCCAGTACTTC. The gene calls are TRBV5-6 and TRBJ2-5, with TRBD1 as a possible D gene (5 bases). The V gene lost 2 bases and the J gene lost 2 bases, with 10 bases spanning the gap. CDR1 is SGHDT and CDR2 is YYEEEE in the germline V gene. The CDR3 runs to 14 residues. The variable domain in full, with the rest retrieved from reference TRBV5-6 and TRBJ2-5, is DAGVTQSPTHLIKTRGQQVTLRCSPKSGHDTVSWYQQALGQGPQFIFQYYEEEERQRGNFPDRFSGHQFPNYSSELNVNALLLGDSALYLCASSLPTEQETQYFGPGTRLLVL.

V gene TRBV14 combines with J gene TRBJ2-7; D may be TRBD2 (6 bases). In germline, CDR1 is SGHDN, CDR2 FVKESK. Between the trimmed V and J ends, which lost 2 bases and 4 bases, there was a span of 15 bases. The CDR3 runs to 15 residues. The DNA of the CDR3 is TGTGCCAGCAGCCAACTTACACCAGGGAGGTACGAGCAGTACTTC. It translates to CASSQLTPGRYEQYF. Full variable domain (rest looked up from reference TRBV14 and TRBJ2-7): EAGVTQFPSHSVIEKGQTVTLRCDPISGHDNLYWYRRVMGKEIKFLLHFVKESKQDESGMPNNRFLAERTGGTYSTLKVQPAELEDSGVYFCASSQLTPGRYEQYFGPGTRLTVT.

V usage is TRBV7-9 and J usage is TRBJ1-2; maybe TRBD1 (6 bases). The germline gives CDR1 SEHNR, CDR2 FQNEAQ (reference sequence). Trimming removed 3 bases at V and 2 bases at J, with 10 bases between. The CDR3 spans 14 residues. The CDR3 loop reads CASSFWDTNYGYTF. The CDR3 DNA sequence: TGTGCCAGCAGCTTTTGGGACACAAACTATGGCTACACCTTC.

The chain uses TRBV6-4 and TRBJ1-2; the D gene is possibly TRBD1 (5 bases). The CDR3 runs to 13 residues. Looked up from germline, CDR1 is MRHNA and CDR2 is SNTAGT. V gave up 3 bases and J gave up 8 bases, with 13 bases separating them. This CDR3 is CASSEQQGEGYTF. DNA of the CDR3: TGTGCCAGCAGTGAACAGCAGGGTGAGGGCTACACCTTC.

The chain joins TRBV10-1 to TRBJ2-1; 9 bases map to TRBD1. V was clipped by 6 bases and J by 8 bases; unmatched bases: 8. The CDR3 covers 14 residues. CDR1 WNHNN and CDR2 SYGVQD come from the germline V gene (reference sequence). The DNA for the CDR3 is TGCGCCAGCAGCCCGGGACAGGGAAATGATGAGCAGTTCTTC. Protein sequence: CASSPGQGNDEQFF.

V gene TRBV7-8 combines with J gene TRBJ2-2; TRBD2 aligns across 8 bases. V lost 7 bases to trimming and J lost 4 bases; unmatched junction nucleotides: 8. Germline V gene sequence: CDR1 SGHVS, CDR2 FQNEAQ. There are 15 residues in the CDR3. CDR3 amino acids: CASKLREGSTGELFF. CDR3 bases: TGTGCCAGCAAGCTACGGGAGGGATCCACCGGGGAGCTGTTTTTT.

The gene calls are TRBV7-9 and TRBJ1-2; 9 nucleotides agree with TRBD1. Germline V gives CDR1 SEHNR, CDR2 FQNEAQ (reference sequence). Trimming removed 3 bases from V and 6 bases from J; junction bases left unmatched: 11. The CDR3 totals 16 residues. In DNA, the CDR3 is TGTGCCAGCAGCTTGGACAGGGGTGGTACACGGCATGGCTACACCTTC. It codes for CASSLDRGGTRHGYTF.

This chain joins TRBV4-1 and TRBJ1-2; no reliable D call. The CDR3 totals 14 residues. V was trimmed by 0 bases and J by 0 bases, leaving 5 bases between them. Looked up from germline, CDR1 is MGHRA and CDR2 is YSYEKL. CDR3 DNA: TGCGCCAGCAGCCAAGATCAAACTAACTATGGCTACACCTTC. Its protein is CASSQDQTNYGYTF.

The chain couples TRBV6-2 or TRBV6-3 to TRBJ1-4; D remains ambiguous. Between the trimmed V and J ends, which lost 6 bases and 0 bases, there was a span of 14 bases. The CDR3 runs to 16 residues. The germline V gene encodes CDR1 MNHEY and CDR2 SVGEGT. DNA for the CDR3: TGTGCCAGCAGCCACCCCGACACCGCAACTAATGAAAAACTGTTTTTT. Protein: CASSHPDTATNEKLFF.

The chain recombines TRBV4-1 with TRBJ1-1; no reliable D call. CDR3 length: 15 residues. The germline gives CDR1 MGHRA, CDR2 YSYEKL. The germline V and J ends were trimmed by 1 base and 1 base, with 10 bases remaining between them. The CDR3 here is CASSQGRGSNTEAFF. The CDR3 bases are TGCGCCAGCAGCCAAGGGCGGGGATCGAACACTGAAGCTTTCTTT.

The rearrangement uses TRBV29-1 and TRBJ1-2; TRBD1 is a possible D gene (6 bases). The V gene lost 6 bases and the J gene lost 4 bases, with 15 bases spanning the gap. Germline V CDR1 and CDR2: SQVTM, ANQGSEA. The CDR3 is 13 amino acids. The CDR3 region is CSVRTAPLYGYTF. In DNA, the CDR3 is TGCAGCGTCCGGACAGCCCCCCTCTATGGCTACACCTTC.

V is TRBV19 and J is TRBJ1-5; TRBD1 aligns across 10 bases. The CDR3 consists of 15 residues. V lost 6 bases and J lost 2; bases outside the gene matches: 4. The germline gives CDR1 LNHDA, CDR2 SQIVND (reference sequence). CDR3 bases: TGTGCCAGTAGAGACAGGGGGCCTGGCAATCAGCCCCAGCATTTT. This gives the protein CASRDRGPGNQPQHF.

The sample holds one count of this clone. This chain uses TRBV12-3 or TRBV12-4 with TRBJ2-1; D not certain. V was clipped by 2 bases and J by 15 bases, with 11 bases between them. The CDR3 is 11 residues long. The CDR3 spells CASSLRVGTFF. CDR3 nucleotides: TGTGCCAGCAGTTTACGGGTAGGAACGTTCTTC.